These 25 T cell receptor beta chains originate from one sample sequenced in a study of beta chain features in type 1 diabetes. The study, taken as a whole, reports: Shortening that was moderate but significant affected the TCRB CDR3s of Type 1 diabetes patients in all four CD4+ subsets.

Expressed TCRB transcripts were sequenced, since all the RNA that had been isolated was reverse transcribed. Sequencing was performed with immunoSEQ multiplex PCR; in TCRdb, only in-frame clones are kept and a portion is missing. The sample holds 25,000 to 30,000 clones, 45% to 65% seen once. No antigen has been identified for these receptors. The sequenced sample was Tregs from blood. All receptors derive from a woman aged 18-29 years with type 1 diabetes.

This clone was observed a few times. The chain links TRBV7-9 to TRBJ2-3, with 9 bases fitting TRBD2. CDR3 length: 14 residues. The V segment lost 4 bases and the J segment 4 bases; nucleotides outside the gene matches: 3. Looked up from germline, CDR1 is SEHNR and CDR2 is FQNEAQ (reference sequence). For the CDR3, the DNA is TGTGCCAGCAGCTCGGGACTAGCCCCAGATACGCAGTATTTT. This translates into CASSSGLAPDTQYF.

The chain is built from TRBV6-6 and TRBJ2-1, with 9 positions matching TRBD2. This CDR3 is built from 15 residues. Germline CDR1 and CDR2: MNHNY and SVGAGI (reference sequence). With V trimmed by 6 bases and J by 7 bases, 10 bases remained unmatched. CDR3 DNA: TGTGCCAGCAGAATAGCGGGAGACTCTGGGAATGAGCAGTTCTTC. Its translation is CASRIAGDSGNEQFF.

This clone was detected a few times. The chain has TRBV19 and TRBJ1-2, with TRBD1 matching 8 bases. Germline CDR1 and CDR2: LNHDA and SQIVND (reference sequence). With V trimmed by 4 bases and J by 8 bases, 9 bases remained unmatched. The CDR3 extends over 14 amino acids. CDR3: CASSTGQVMKGYTF. The CDR3 nucleotides are TGTGCCAGTAGTACGGGACAGGTCATGAAAGGCTACACCTTC. The variable domain in full, with the rest retrieved from reference TRBV19 and TRBJ1-2, is DGGITQSPKYLFRKEGQNVTLSCEQNLNHDAMYWYRQDPGQGLRLIYYSQIVNDFQKGDIAEGYSVSREKKESFPLTVTSAQKNPTAFYLCASSTGQVMKGYTFGSGTRLTVV.

This clone showed up just a few times. The rearrangement links TRBV6-1 to TRBJ2-1; no firm D call. CDR3 length equals 14 residues. Germline V gives CDR1 MNHNS, CDR2 SASEGT. V gave up 7 bases and J gave up 2 bases, with 12 bases separating them. This chain's CDR3 is CASNPARAYNEQFF. Written as DNA, the CDR3 is TGTGCCAGCAACCCAGCCCGGGCCTACAATGAGCAGTTCTTC.

The CDR3 here is CASSLQGGDTGELFF. As DNA, the CDR3 is TGTGCCAGCAGCTTACAGGGAGGGGACACCGGGGAGCTGTTTTTT. The chain employs TRBV7-2 and TRBJ2-2; 7 bases are a match to TRBD2. Losses at the gene ends were 2 bases for V and 3 bases for J; bases not matched to a gene: 3. Germline loops: CDR1 SGHTA, CDR2 FQGNSA. This CDR3 is built from 15 residues.

The chain joins TRBV5-1 to TRBJ2-5, with TRBD1 matching over 9 bases. V was pared by 4 bases and J by 9 bases, with 19 bases of the junction left unmatched. This CDR3 is 17 amino acids long. Germline-derived CDR1 and CDR2 are SGHRS and YFSETQ. The CDR3 loop reads CASSVGGSGQGVRAQYF. CDR3 in DNA: TGCGCCAGCAGCGTTGGAGGGTCGGGACAGGGTGTGAGGGCCCAGTACTTC.

V is TRBV27 and J is TRBJ2-5; 11 bases map to TRBD2. The J call could be wrong; TRBJ2-7 is a better fit for the DNA end. The germline V gene encodes CDR1 MNHEY and CDR2 SMNVEV (reference sequence). This CDR3 has 15 residues. For the CDR3, the DNA is TGTGCCAGCTGGGCTAGCGGGAGGCCTACCTACGAGCAGTACTTC. Translating gives CASWASGRPTYEQYF.

This chain connects TRBV5-1 to TRBJ1-2, with TRBD1 as a possible D gene (5 bases). In germline, CDR1 is SGHRS, CDR2 YFSETQ. This CDR3 spans 13 amino acids. V lost 9 bases to trimming and J lost 8 bases, with 20 bases between them. The CDR3 bases are TGCGCCATCATCGATAATGACAGCAGCGGCTACACCTTC. Its translation: CAIIDNDSSGYTF.

V is TRBV11-2 and J is TRBJ1-3; 9 bases align to TRBD1. The V gene end was trimmed by 4 bases and the J gene end by 4 bases; junction bases not matched to a gene: 5. Germline loops: CDR1 SGHAT, CDR2 FQNNGV. This CDR3 has 15 amino acids. CDR3 protein: CASSWDRERGNTIYF. CDR3 DNA sequence: TGTGCCAGCAGCTGGGACAGGGAGAGAGGAAACACCATATATTTT.

The V call is TRBV5-6, the J call TRBJ2-7; the D call may be TRBD1 or TRBD2 (5 bases each). Trimming removed 6 bases at V and 7 bases at J, with 11 bases between. CDR3 length: 11 residues. Germline V gene sequence: CDR1 SGHDT, CDR2 YYEEEE. CDR3 in DNA: TGTGCCAGCACCCGGGGCCGGGAGCAGTACGTC. Translated, it gives CASTRGREQYV.

This clone was recorded a few times. This chain joins TRBV28 and TRBJ2-5; no reliable D call. With 3 bases removed from V and 2 bases from J, the gap between germline ends came to 13 bases. The CDR3 sequence is 15 residues long. Germline CDR1 is MDHEN and CDR2 is SYDVKM. The CDR3 spells CASSFSPDRQETQYF. As DNA, the CDR3 is TGTGCCAGCAGTTTTAGCCCCGACCGACAAGAGACCCAGTACTTC.

The chain has TRBV9 and TRBJ2-1, with 9 bases identical to TRBD2. The V segment lost 0 bases and the J segment 8 bases; nucleotides outside the gene matches: 9. The CDR3 consists of 16 residues. CDR1 is SGDLS and CDR2 is YYNGEE in the germline V gene. Here the CDR3 DNA reads TGTGCCAGCAGCGTAGTCGGCCTAGCGGGAAGGGATGAGCAGTTCTTC. Its protein is CASSVVGLAGRDEQFF.

The V call is TRBV29-1, the J call TRBJ1-1; 7 bases agree with TRBD1. The germline gives CDR1 SQVTM, CDR2 ANQGSEA. J gave up 9 bases and V 7 bases, and 11 bases lay outside the gene matches. The CDR3 contains 12 residues. CDR3 residues: CSGRDSKEKAFF. The CDR3 DNA is TGCAGCGGAAGGGACAGCAAAGAAAAAGCTTTCTTT.

The chain employs TRBV19 and TRBJ1-6; 8 bases line up with TRBD1. The CDR3 loop spans 14 amino acids. V trimming: 5 bases; J trimming: 7 bases; junction bases outside the gene matches: 4. Per germline, CDR1 LNHDA and CDR2 SQIVND (reference sequence). CDR3 nucleotide sequence: TGTGCCAGTAGTTTCCGGGACAGGAATTCACCCCTCCACTTT. Its protein is CASSFRDRNSPLHF.

CDR3 in DNA: TGTGCCAGCAGTGAAAACGGGAGGCTCAACACCGGGGAGCTGTTTTTT. It is translated as CASSENGRLNTGELFF. The chain has TRBV2 and TRBJ2-2; 7 bases match TRBD2. From germline, CDR1 is SNHLY and CDR2 FYNNEI. The CDR3 loop spans 16 amino acids. V dropped 2 bases and J dropped 2; count of bases not matched to a gene: 5.

The chain has TRBV7-2 and TRBJ2-3; 13 bases are a match to TRBD2. Germline V gene sequence: CDR1 SGHTA, CDR2 FQGNSA. The CDR3 is made up of 18 amino acids. After removal of 5 bases from V and 0 bases from J, the junction contained 8 bases not matched to a gene. CDR3 protein: CASSTRGLAGVSTDTQYF. The DNA of the CDR3 is TGTGCCAGCAGCACCCGAGGACTAGCGGGAGTTAGCACAGATACGCAGTATTTT.

The gene calls are TRBV30 and TRBJ1-1, with 7 bases aligning to TRBD1. J was trimmed by 4 bases and V by 3 bases; bases with no gene match: 5. Germline V gives CDR1 GTSNPN, CDR2 SVGIG (reference sequence). This CDR3 comprises 13 residues. CDR3 in amino acids: CAWSRQGGTEAFF. In DNA, the CDR3 is TGTGCCTGGAGCCGACAGGGAGGCACTGAAGCTTTCTTT.

This clone is labeled as medium-sized. The chain joins TRBV28 to TRBJ1-4, with TRBD1 identical over 7 bases. CDR3 length equals 11 residues. V was clipped by 6 bases and J by 17 bases; unmatched bases: 9. Per the germline V gene, CDR1 is MDHEN and CDR2 is SYDVKM. This chain's CDR3 is CASSSPGQRFF. The CDR3 bases are TGTGCCAGCAGCTCCCCGGGACAGCGTTTTTTT.

The chain carries TRBV12-5 and TRBJ2-2, with D possibly being TRBD1 (6 bases). Trimming took off 4 bases at V and 7 bases at J, with 7 bases between the two ends. Germline CDR1 reads LGHNT; CDR2 reads FRNRAP. The CDR3 covers 12 residues. Here the CDR3 reads CASGWGHGELFF. DNA of the CDR3: TGTGCTAGTGGTTGGGGACACGGGGAGCTGTTTTTT.

This clone was found a few times. The genes are TRBV7-9 and TRBJ1-3; no clear D gene. V was shortened by 5 bases and J by 0 bases, with 11 bases between the two germline ends. Looked up from germline, CDR1 is SEHNR and CDR2 is FQNEAQ (reference sequence). CDR3 length: 15 amino acids. The CDR3 DNA sequence: TGTGCCAGCAGCCGAGGCCCAGACTCTGGAAACACCATATATTTT. Encoded protein: CASSRGPDSGNTIYF.

The chain recombines TRBV11-2 with TRBJ2-7; 7 nucleotides line up with TRBD2. The CDR3 contains 14 residues. Germline V gives CDR1 SGHAT, CDR2 FQNNGV. The V and J ends lost 6 bases and 0 bases, in that order; junction bases with no gene match: 5. CDR3 coding DNA: TGTGCCAGCAGGAAGCCGGGGGGCTCCTACGAGCAGTACTTC. Translated, it gives CASRKPGGSYEQYF.

This clone was detected only a few times. CDR3 in amino acids: CASSLRGGRETQYF. CDR3 coding DNA: TGTGCCAGCAGCTTACGGGGAGGGAGAGAGACCCAGTACTTC. The rearrangement uses TRBV7-8 and TRBJ2-5; TRBD2 matches at 7 bases. Germline values: CDR1 SGHVS, CDR2 FQNEAQ. CDR3 length equals 14 residues. J gave up 4 bases and V 2 bases, and 4 bases lay outside the gene matches.

This clone was detected a few times. This chain uses TRBV7-3 with TRBJ2-2; TRBD1 aligns across 10 bases. The J segment lost 7 bases and the V segment lost 4 bases, leaving 0 bases of the junction unmatched. The CDR3 totals 13 residues. Germline CDR1 SGHTA, CDR2 FQGTGA. This CDR3 is CASSWTGGGELFF. DNA of the CDR3: TGTGCCAGCAGCTGGACAGGGGGCGGGGAGCTGTTTTTT. Filled out from reference TRBV7-3 and TRBJ2-2, the complete variable domain reads GAGVSQTPSNKVTEKGKYVELRCDPISGHTALYWYRQSLGQGPEFLIYFQGTGAADDSGLPNDRFFAVRPEGSVSTLKIQRTERGDSAVYLCASSWTGGGELFFGEGSRLTVL.

The CDR3 here is CASSPPARYNEQFF. The CDR3 DNA reads TGTGCCAGCTCACCACCGGCTCGTTACAATGAGCAGTTCTTC. The V call is TRBV18, the J call TRBJ2-1; no definite D call. V was pared by 0 bases and J by 4 bases, with 7 bases between. Germline CDR1 reads KGHSH; CDR2 reads LQKENI. The CDR3 contains 14 residues.

This clone is categorized as medium-sized. This chain connects TRBV27 to TRBJ2-3; TRBD1 agrees at 7 bases. The J segment lost 9 bases and the V segment lost 4 bases, leaving 4 bases of the junction unmatched. Per germline, CDR1 MNHEY and CDR2 SMNVEV (reference sequence). CDR3 length: 12 amino acids. In nucleotides, the CDR3 is TGTGCCAGCAGTTCGGACAGGAGGACGCAGTATTTT. Encoded protein: CASSSDRRTQYF.